The next 4 T cell receptor beta chains were all read from a single sample in a study of identical twins. TCRdb reanalysed the 5' RACE reads using MiXCR and keeps one entry per CDR3 protein. The data hold 460,000 or so distinct CDR3 sequences, with 13% to 15% observed a single time. This sample also appeared in a second study, on yellow fever vaccine responses in identical twins.

The sample comprised CD4+ T cells sorted from blood. All receptors derive from a woman between 18 and 29 years old in good health.

This clonotype was seen repeatedly, ten times or more. The chain has TRBV20-1 and TRBJ2-1; 7 bases fit TRBD2. The CDR3 consists of 14 residues. Germline lookup yields CDR1 DFQATT and CDR2 SNEGSKA (reference sequence). After removal of 6 bases from V and 1 base from J, the junction contained 6 bases not matched to a gene. The CDR3 nucleotides are TGCAGTGCAAGCGGCGGGAGTTCCTACAATGAGCAGTTCTTC. Residues: CSASGGSSYNEQFF.

The chain links TRBV7-2 to TRBJ2-3; D may be TRBD1 (5 bases). V shed 5 bases and J shed 4 bases, with 22 bases lying between them. The germline V gene has CDR1 SGHTA and CDR2 FQGNSA. CDR3 length equals 17 residues. CDR3 DNA sequence: TGTGCCAGCAGCCCAAGTAGTCGTCCCCAGGGCCCAGATACGCAGTATTTT. It yields the protein CASSPSSRPQGPDTQYF.

This clonotype was seen only a few times. The chain carries TRBV6-1 and TRBJ1-2; D is possibly TRBD1 (5 bases). Germline V gene sequence: CDR1 MNHNS, CDR2 SASEGT. Trimming removed 8 bases at V and 7 bases at J, with 26 bases between. This CDR3 contains 16 residues. CDR3 DNA: TGTGCCAGCTGTGCTAGGGTCAGGGTAGGGTTGCTTGGCTACACCTTC. As protein: CASCARVRVGLLGYTF.

This clonotype has ten or more counts. J is TRBJ2-1 and V is TRBV5-1, with TRBD2 matching 10 bases. Trimming cost V 1 base and J 6 bases; bases outside gene matches: 1. Germline CDR1 and CDR2: SGHRS and YFSETQ. The CDR3 contains 14 residues. The CDR3 DNA is TGCGCCAGCAGCTTGACTAGCGGGGCCAATGAGCAGTTCTTC. Protein: CASSLTSGANEQFF.